Below are 15 T cell receptor beta chains sequenced from a single sample in a study of T-cell reconstitution after alpha-beta-depleted transplantation in children. Using unique molecular identifiers, the investigators prepared the TCRbeta library. TCRdb ran MiXCR on the PCR reads and lists one entry per CDR3 protein. The data contain approximately 1,000,000 distinct CDR3 sequences, about 30% of them seen just once; the ten biggest clones take up roughly 28%. The starting material was PBMCs, mostly from graft donor cells, obtained 360 days after TCRalphabeta/CD19-depleted stem cell transplant. Receptor source: a boy under three years old who had a stem cell transplant for SCID, so the T cells may come from the graft donor.

This clonotype was recorded many times. V usage is TRBV5-6 and J usage is TRBJ2-7; the D is unclear. The CDR3 length is 12 residues. From germline, CDR1 is SGHDT and CDR2 YYEEEE. V dropped 4 bases and J dropped 6 bases, with 11 bases sitting between them. The CDR3 sequence is CASSLAGFEQYF. The CDR3, as DNA: TGTGCCAGCAGCCTTGCCGGGTTCGAGCAGTACTTC.

The V and J genes are TRBV10-3 and TRBJ1-2, with D perhaps TRBD1 (5 bases). Germline V gives CDR1 ENHRY, CDR2 SYGVKD. The germline V and J ends were trimmed by 3 bases and 0 bases, with 14 bases remaining between them. The CDR3 totals 16 residues. For the CDR3, the DNA is TGTGCCATCAGTGAACTGACAGAGCTTTCTAACTATGGCTACACCTTC. Residues: CAISELTELSNYGYTF.

CDR3 sequence: CATSKFQGQETQYF. In DNA, the CDR3 is TGTGCCACCAGCAAGTTCCAGGGCCAAGAGACCCAGTACTTC. The V gene is TRBV15, the J gene TRBJ2-5; weak D call: TRBD1 (5 bases). V was trimmed by 4 bases and J by 1 base, leaving 10 bases between them. Germline CDR1 reads LNHNV; CDR2 reads YYDKDF (reference sequence). The CDR3 sequence is 14 residues long.

Many counts were recorded for this clonotype. The rearrangement links TRBV28 to TRBJ2-7; TRBD1 matches at 8 bases. CDR3 length: 18 amino acids. Germline V CDR1 and CDR2: MDHEN, SYDVKM. V lost 3 bases, J lost 9 bases, and 22 bases stayed unmatched. The CDR3 region has the DNA TGTGCCAGCAGTTTCGCGCCCTCCACGAGGCACTATCAGGGGGCGCAGTACTTC. Translated: CASSFAPSTRHYQGAQYF.

A few counts support this clonotype. V is TRBV10-3 and J is TRBJ2-1; 7 bases fit TRBD2. Trimming cost V 3 bases and J 0 bases; bases outside gene matches: 8. Germline lookup yields CDR1 ENHRY and CDR2 SYGVKD. The CDR3 length is 17 residues. The CDR3 DNA is TGTGCCATCAGTGACCCACTAGCGTTTAGCTCCTACAATGAGCAGTTCTTC. As protein: CAISDPLAFSSYNEQFF.

This clonotype was seen more than once but under ten times. The CDR3 reads CASSELLGRETQYF. The CDR3 region has the DNA TGTGCCAGCAGTGAACTCTTGGGGAGAGAGACCCAGTACTTC. The chain has TRBV25-1 and TRBJ2-5, with D perhaps TRBD2 (5 bases). CDR1 and CDR2 from the germline V gene are MGHDK and SYGVNS. CDR3 length: 14 amino acids. Trimming shortened V by 2 bases and J by 4 bases, and 11 bases separated the two germline ends.

V usage is TRBV7-9 and J usage is TRBJ2-5; TRBD1 aligns across 7 bases. The CDR3 runs 15 residues. CDR1 and CDR2 (germline): SEHNR, FQNEAQ (reference sequence). The J segment lost 1 base and the V segment lost 4 bases, leaving 6 bases of the junction unmatched. CDR3 amino acids: CASSSPTGIQETQYF. The CDR3 bases are TGTGCCAGCAGCTCCCCGACAGGGATCCAAGAGACCCAGTACTTC.

The CDR3 here is CSVEERSTGELFF. The CDR3 nucleotides are TGCAGCGTTGAGGAACGCAGCACCGGGGAGCTGTTTTTT. V gene TRBV29-1 combines with J gene TRBJ2-2; D is unresolved. There are 13 residues in the CDR3. Trimming pared 3 bases from V and 4 bases from J, leaving 9 bases between. CDR1 and CDR2 from the germline V gene are SQVTM and ANQGSEA.

This clonotype was recorded at least ten times. The chain joins TRBV5-1 to TRBJ2-2; no reliable D call. This CDR3 is built from 13 residues. Germline CDR1 SGHRS, CDR2 YFSETQ. Trimming removed 4 bases at V and 5 bases at J, with 9 bases between. For the CDR3, the DNA is TGCGCCAGCAGCCCAGAAGGGACCGGGGAGCTGTTTTTT. Translation gives CASSPEGTGELFF.

The rearrangement joins TRBV4-1 to TRBJ2-6; TRBD1 might be the D (6 bases). Trimming stripped 1 base from V and 0 bases from J, with 13 bases between. The CDR3 contains 18 residues. The germline V gene has CDR1 MGHRA and CDR2 YSYEKL. CDR3 amino acids: CASSQVPGEPSGANVLTF. CDR3 in DNA: TGCGCCAGCAGCCAAGTCCCAGGGGAACCCTCTGGGGCCAACGTCCTGACTTTC.

The chain links TRBV15 to TRBJ2-1; tentative D call: TRBD2 (7 bases). The germline V and J ends were trimmed by 0 bases and 12 bases, with 12 bases remaining between them. The CDR3 contains 13 residues. CDR1 is LNHNV and CDR2 is YYDKDF in the germline V gene (reference sequence). CDR3 protein: CATSRDYREGQFF. CDR3 DNA sequence: TGTGCCACCAGCAGAGATTACAGGGAGGGGCAGTTCTTC.

The chain couples TRBV18 to TRBJ1-6; a weak D match, TRBD1 (5 bases). CDR1 and CDR2 from the germline V gene are KGHSH and LQKENI. Trimming shortened V by 4 bases and J by 7 bases, and 11 bases separated the two germline ends. CDR3 size: 14 residues. CDR3 bases: TGTGCCAGCTCACAAGAACAGGCAAATTCACCCCTCCACTTT. This encodes CASSQEQANSPLHF.

This chain connects TRBV6-1 to TRBJ1-1, with TRBD1 matching over 8 bases. The CDR3 consists of 18 residues. V lost 4 bases and J lost 11; bases outside the gene matches: 24. CDR1 and CDR2 (germline): MNHNS, SASEGT. CDR3 in amino acids: CASSGLPGRGAHRGEAFF. CDR3 DNA sequence: TGTGCCAGCAGTGGATTACCCGGAAGGGGGGCTCACAGGGGGGAGGCTTTCTTT.

This chain joins TRBV5-1 and TRBJ2-7; TRBD2 matches at 7 bases. The CDR3 has 14 residues. J gave up 2 bases and V 6 bases, and 8 bases lay outside the gene matches. The germline CDR1 and CDR2 sequences are SGHRS and YFSETQ. The CDR3 bases are TGCGCCAGCACCCTCCAAGCGGGAACCTACGAGCAGTACTTC. It codes for CASTLQAGTYEQYF. The whole variable domain, remainder taken from reference TRBV5-1 and TRBJ2-7, is KAGVTQTPRYLIKTRGQQVTLSCSPISGHRSVSWYQQTPGQGLQFLFEYFSETQRNKGNFPGRFSGRQFSNSRSEMNVSTLELGDSALYLCASTLQAGTYEQYFGPGTRLTVT.

CDR3 region: CASSTQDSRQETQYF. CDR3 coding DNA: TGTGCCAGCAGCACCCAGGACTCCCGACAAGAGACCCAGTACTTC. V gene TRBV7-9 combines with J gene TRBJ2-5, with a possible D match to TRBD2 (5 bases). The CDR3 has 15 amino acids. Germline CDR1 reads SEHNR; CDR2 reads FQNEAQ (reference sequence). V was pared by 5 bases and J by 2 bases, with 15 bases between. Combining the CDR3 with reference TRBV7-9 and TRBJ2-5 gives the whole variable domain DTGVSQNPRHKITKRGQNVTFRCDPISEHNRLYWYRQTLGQGPEFLTYFQNEAQLEKSRLLSDRFSAERPKGSFSTLEIQRTEQGDSAMYLCASSTQDSRQETQYFGPGTRLLVL.